The 13 T cell receptor beta chains given below trace back to one sample, sequenced in a study of cytomegalovirus exposure and HLA in healthy donors (dated by TCRdb to about 2017). The library was obtained by the immunoSEQ multiplex PCR assay. Here the immuneACCESS table is served through TCRdb, limited to in-frame sequences with V and J called. Missing clones are a known gap in these copies; in checked studies unresolved V genes cover under half, and the rest lacks a known reason. Across this sample there are 80,000 to 100,000 clones, with roughly nine tenths seen only once. The ten largest make up 6.3% of the sample. Sequencing used PBMCs. These TCRs come from a man aged 18 to 30 in good health and CMV-seropositive.

The table lists this clone with a count of one. The V and J genes are TRBV10-3 and TRBJ2-2, with TRBD2 as a possible D gene (5 bases). Trimming took off 5 bases at V and 0 bases at J, with 7 bases between the two ends. The CDR3 length is 14 residues. Germline assignment: CDR1 ENHRY and CDR2 SYGVKD. CDR3 DNA sequence: TGTGCCATCAGTCGGGGAACGAACACCGGGGAGCTGTTTTTT. The encoded protein is CAISRGTNTGELFF.

This clone was seen only once. The J gene is TRBJ1-1, the V gene TRBV4-1; 9 nucleotides agree with TRBD1. Germline lookup yields CDR1 MGHRA and CDR2 YSYEKL. Losses at the gene ends were 2 bases for V and 1 base for J; bases not matched to a gene: 2. The CDR3 is 15 residues long. This CDR3 is CASSQRDRENTEAFF. In nucleotides, the CDR3 is TGCGCCAGCAGCCAACGGGACAGGGAGAACACTGAAGCTTTCTTT.

This clone was seen a single time. This chain uses TRBV6-6 with TRBJ2-5, with 13 nucleotides matching TRBD2. Germline V gives CDR1 MNHNY, CDR2 SVGAGI (reference sequence). There are 15 residues in the CDR3. The ends lost 7 bases at V and 3 bases at J; junction bases unmatched: 5. The CDR3 DNA sequence: TGTGCCAGCAAGCTGGGACTAGCGGGAAAAGAGACCCAGTACTTC. Translated: CASKLGLAGKETQYF.

The V call is TRBV4-2, the J call TRBJ1-1, with 7 bases aligning to TRBD1. V shed 0 bases and J 0 bases; nucleotides not matched to a gene: 1. The CDR3 covers 15 residues. CDR1 is LGHNA, CDR2 YNFKEQ, per germline. The CDR3 sequence: CASSQETGLNTEAFF. CDR3 sequence (DNA): TGTGCCAGCAGCCAAGAGACAGGGCTGAACACTGAAGCTTTCTTT.

Points on this clone: The limits of the CDR3 on the DNA are not certain, so only TCRdb's listed CDR3 is given. V and J are TRBV28 and TRBJ2-7; the table's D call TRBD1 went unverified against the DNA. Germline V lookup: CDR1 MDHEN, CDR2 SYDVKM. The CDR3 spans 15 residues, counting both ends. The CDR3 region is CASSSSGQGAGEQYF.

This chain uses TRBV19 with TRBJ2-1; maybe TRBD1 (5 bases). The germline V gene has CDR1 LNHDA and CDR2 SQIVND (reference sequence). There are 15 residues in the CDR3. V lost 1 base and J 1 base, leaving 8 bases between the germline ends. The CDR3 region is CASSIVKGSYNEQFF. CDR3 bases: TGTGCCAGTAGTATAGTTAAGGGGTCCTACAATGAGCAGTTCTTC.

This clone was seen a few times. This chain joins TRBV9 and TRBJ2-5; 12 positions match TRBD2. Germline V gene data show CDR1 as SGDLS and CDR2 as YYNGEE. The CDR3 sequence is 15 residues long. V lost 3 bases and J lost 4; bases outside the gene matches: 4. CDR3 nucleotides: TGTGCCAGCAGCGGGGGACTAGCGGGTTTAGAGACCCAGTACTTC. This translates into CASSGGLAGLETQYF.

V is TRBV23-1 and J is TRBJ2-7; D may be TRBD1 (5 bases). TRBV23-1 is an ORF; its function is uncertain. Trimming pared 4 bases from V and 3 bases from J, leaving 19 bases between. The CDR3 is 16 amino acids. CDR3 bases: TGCGCCAGCAGTCCCCGGGTTACAGGAGACAACTACGAGCAGTACTTC. The encoded protein is CASSPRVTGDNYEQYF.

This chain links TRBV7-3 with TRBJ2-1; 9 bases match TRBD2. CDR3 length: 17 residues. The germline V gene encodes CDR1 SGHTA and CDR2 FQGTGA. Trimming at V came to 5 bases and at J to 1 base, leaving 9 bases not matched to a gene. The CDR3 sequence is CASSPPSSGISYNEQFF. The CDR3 nucleotides are TGTGCCAGCAGCCCCCCTTCTAGCGGGATTTCCTACAATGAGCAGTTCTTC.

V is TRBV19 and J is TRBJ2-7; 9 positions agree with TRBD1. Per the germline V gene, CDR1 is LNHDA and CDR2 is SQIVND (reference sequence). V dropped 6 bases and J dropped 3; count of bases not matched to a gene: 12. The CDR3 covers 16 residues. In DNA form, the CDR3 reads TGTGCCAGTAGACAATCTCCGGGACAGGGAATCTACGAGCAGTACTTC. It is translated as CASRQSPGQGIYEQYF.

This clone appeared many times. CDR3 sequence (DNA): TGTGCCAGCAGCCCCGGGACAGGTCGCTACGAGCAGTACTTC. It yields the protein CASSPGTGRYEQYF. The chain employs TRBV4-2 and TRBJ2-7; 8 nucleotides agree with TRBD1. Germline V gene lookup returns CDR1 LGHNA and CDR2 YNFKEQ. V trimming: 4 bases; J trimming: 3 bases; junction bases outside the gene matches: 5. This CDR3 comprises 14 residues.

V is TRBV4-3 and J is TRBJ1-1, with 8 bases identical to TRBD1. Trimming at V came to 2 bases and at J to 3 bases, leaving 8 bases not matched to a gene. Germline loops: CDR1 LGHNA, CDR2 YSLEER. This CDR3 comprises 16 residues. CDR3 in amino acids: CASSQFFRGPDTEAFF. CDR3 coding DNA: TGCGCCAGCAGCCAATTCTTCAGGGGGCCGGACACTGAAGCTTTCTTT.

This clone was counted between two and nine times. The V gene is TRBV16, the J gene TRBJ2-2; 10 nucleotides match TRBD2. J lost 6 bases, V lost 0 bases, and 7 bases had no gene match. Per germline, CDR1 KGHSY and CDR2 FQNENV. The CDR3 has 17 amino acids. The CDR3 reads CASSQSASGSPSGELFF. The CDR3 nucleotides are TGTGCCAGCAGCCAATCGGCTAGCGGGAGTCCGTCCGGGGAGCTGTTTTTT.